These 18 T cell receptor beta chains were all obtained from the same sample, sequenced in a study of cytomegalovirus exposure and HLA in healthy donors. PCR used 60 Vbeta primers and 13 Jbeta primers. TCRdb keeps only in-frame clones here, not all; method: immunoSEQ multiplex PCR. The repertoire holds about 130,000 clones, roughly 75% seen once, with approximately 4.3% in the top ten. Sequenced material: PBMCs. These receptors originate from a man under 40 in good health.

This clone showed up just once. This chain links TRBV28 with TRBJ2-1; maybe TRBD2 (5 bases). The germline V and J ends were trimmed by 3 bases and 7 bases, with 16 bases remaining between them. The CDR3 has 15 amino acids. Germline loops: CDR1 MDHEN, CDR2 SYDVKM. CDR3 DNA: TGTGCCAGCAGTTTCATCGATGCCCGAGGGAATGAGCAGTTCTTC. Its protein is CASSFIDARGNEQFF. The full variable domain, its missing parts supplied by reference TRBV28 and TRBJ2-1, is DVKVTQSSRYLVKRTGEKVFLECVQDMDHENMFWYRQDPGLGLRLIYFSYDVKMKEKGDIPEGYSVSREKKERFSLILESASTNQTSMYLCASSFIDARGNEQFFGPGTRLTVL.

V is TRBV27 and J is TRBJ2-5; D uncertain. Trimming pared 7 bases from V and 5 bases from J, leaving 5 bases between. Germline V gives CDR1 MNHEY, CDR2 SMNVEV (reference sequence). The CDR3 is 10 residues long. The CDR3 DNA reads as TGTGCCAGCATTCGGGAGACCCAGTACTTC. It yields the protein CASIRETQYF.

The chain links TRBV5-1 to TRBJ2-1, with 8 positions matching TRBD2. Trimming at V came to 2 bases and at J to 3 bases, leaving 1 base not matched to a gene. The CDR3 consists of 14 residues. Looked up from germline, CDR1 is SGHRS and CDR2 is YFSETQ. CDR3 in amino acids: CASSLAGDYNEQFF. DNA for the CDR3: TGCGCCAGCAGCTTAGCGGGGGACTACAATGAGCAGTTCTTC.

The V and J genes are TRBV5-1 and TRBJ1-1; the D gene is possibly TRBD1 (6 bases). In germline, CDR1 is SGHRS, CDR2 YFSETQ. Trimming cost V 4 bases and J 4 bases, with 17 bases left between them. This CDR3 has 15 residues. CDR3 residues: CASSPRGSEVTEAFF. The CDR3 DNA is TGCGCCAGCAGCCCGAGGGGGTCTGAGGTCACTGAAGCTTTCTTT.

The chain has TRBV18 and TRBJ2-3; TRBD1 agrees at 7 bases. Germline values: CDR1 KGHSH, CDR2 LQKENI. With V trimmed by 3 bases and J by 2 bases, 2 bases remained unmatched. This CDR3 spans 14 amino acids. CDR3 residues: CASSPDRATDTQYF. DNA for the CDR3: TGTGCCAGCTCACCCGACAGGGCCACAGATACGCAGTATTTT.

CDR3 in DNA: TGCGCCAGCAGCTTGCCGGGACAGGCCTACAATGAGCAGTTCTTC. The encoded protein is CASSLPGQAYNEQFF. The chain uses TRBV5-1 and TRBJ2-1, with 8 bases that match TRBD1. V lost 1 base to trimming and J lost 2 bases; unmatched junction nucleotides: 2. The CDR3 totals 15 residues. CDR1 is SGHRS, CDR2 YFSETQ, per germline.

The CDR3 nucleotides are TGTGCCAGCAGCGTTACTAGCGGGAGTTCCTACAATGAGCAGTTCTTC. Protein product: CASSVTSGSSYNEQFF. This sequence joins TRBV7-2 and TRBJ2-1, with 11 bases matching TRBD2. V lost 5 bases and J lost 1; bases outside the gene matches: 4. CDR1 and CDR2 from the germline V gene are SGHTA and FQGNSA. This CDR3 region has 16 residues.

Of note for this clone: The conserved phenylalanine or tryptophan is not found at the CDR3 terminus, so this likely reflects a read error. No DNA is shown, since the ends of the CDR3 on it are uncertain; the CDR3 is the one TCRdb lists. The V and J genes are TRBV7-9 and TRBJ1-2. The CDR3 length is 9 residues, termini included. Germline CDR1 reads SEHNR; CDR2 reads FQNEAQ (reference sequence). The CDR3 loop reads CASSPLAGL.

The genes are TRBV15 and TRBJ2-7, with 13 bases lining up with TRBD2. Germline lookup yields CDR1 LNHNV and CDR2 YYDKDF (reference sequence). V was pared by 4 bases and J by 4 bases, with 4 bases of the junction left unmatched. This CDR3 spans 15 amino acids. The CDR3 protein is CATSKLAGGLYEQYF. CDR3 sequence (DNA): TGTGCCACCAGCAAACTAGCGGGAGGGTTATACGAGCAGTACTTC.

V usage is TRBV11-2 and J usage is TRBJ1-1, with D maybe TRBD1 (5 bases). Germline V gene data show CDR1 as SGHAT and CDR2 as FQNNGV. This CDR3 is built from 14 residues. The V end lost 1 base, the J end lost 7 bases, and 13 bases lay between the germline ends. The CDR3 spells CASSLGPRADEAFF. Written as DNA, the CDR3 is TGTGCCAGCAGCTTAGGCCCCAGGGCGGATGAAGCTTTCTTT. The full variable domain, its missing parts supplied by reference TRBV11-2 and TRBJ1-1, is EAGVAQSPRYKIIEKRQSVAFWCNPISGHATLYWYQQILGQGPKLLIQFQNNGVVDDSQLPKDRFSAERLKGVDSTLKIQPAKLEDSAVYLCASSLGPRADEAFFGQGTRLTVV.

This clone was seen a few times. The V and J genes are TRBV7-2 and TRBJ2-1; TRBD2 agrees at 7 bases. CDR1 SGHTA and CDR2 FQGNSA come from the germline V gene. This CDR3 comprises 15 residues. Germline trimming cut 3 bases from V and 5 bases from J; bases unmatched to any gene: 7. CDR3 in amino acids: CASSFAGAPNNEQFF. The CDR3 DNA is TGTGCCAGCAGCTTTGCGGGAGCGCCAAACAATGAGCAGTTCTTC.

This sequence joins TRBV6-5 and TRBJ1-4; D is undetermined. The V and J ends lost 6 bases and 7 bases respectively, with 12 bases between them. Germline values: CDR1 MNHEY, CDR2 SVGAGI. The CDR3 contains 13 residues. The CDR3 DNA reads as TGTGCCAGCAGCTCCGACTCAATTGAAAAACTGTTTTTT. Translation: CASSSDSIEKLFF.

The rearrangement links TRBV27 to TRBJ1-4; a weak D match, TRBD1 (6 bases). V was shortened by 5 bases and J by 8 bases, with 12 bases between the two germline ends. Germline CDR1 is MNHEY and CDR2 is SMNVEV (reference sequence). The CDR3 has 13 amino acids. The CDR3 nucleotides are TGTGCCAGCAGTATCTACAGGGCGGAAAAACTGTTTTTT. It codes for CASSIYRAEKLFF.

The chain employs TRBV11-3 and TRBJ2-6, with TRBD2 as a possible D gene (6 bases). The CDR3 spans 17 residues. V lost 4 bases and J 2 bases, leaving 15 bases between the germline ends. Germline V CDR1 and CDR2: SGHNT, YENEEA. The CDR3 DNA follows: TGTGCCAGCAGCTATCTCGGCGGGGAGGCTGGGGCCAACGTCCTGACTTTC. It yields the protein CASSYLGGEAGANVLTF.

The rearrangement uses TRBV5-1 and TRBJ2-2, with TRBD2 matching over 8 bases. The CDR3 is 15 amino acids. Germline V gives CDR1 SGHRS, CDR2 YFSETQ. Losses at the gene ends were 0 bases for V and 7 bases for J; bases not matched to a gene: 5. CDR3 nucleotide sequence: TGCGCCAGCAGCTTGGACGGGAGGGTCGGCGGGGAGCTGTTTTTT. Protein: CASSLDGRVGGELFF. Together with reference TRBV5-1 and TRBJ2-2, the CDR3 gives the full variable domain: KAGVTQTPRYLIKTRGQQVTLSCSPISGHRSVSWYQQTPGQGLQFLFEYFSETQRNKGNFPGRFSGRQFSNSRSEMNVSTLELGDSALYLCASSLDGRVGGELFFGEGSRLTVL.

This chain uses TRBV6-1 with TRBJ2-1; 10 nucleotides line up with TRBD2. Per germline, CDR1 MNHNS and CDR2 SASEGT. Trimming at V came to 6 bases and at J to 9 bases, leaving 8 bases not matched to a gene. The CDR3 loop spans 14 amino acids. CDR3 nucleotide sequence: TGTGCCAGCAGCCCCCTTTGGACTAGCGGTGAGCAGTTCTTC. Translating it yields CASSPLWTSGEQFF.

This chain connects TRBV19 to TRBJ2-2, with D possibly matching TRBD2 (5 bases). Germline CDR1 is LNHDA and CDR2 is SQIVND (reference sequence). The CDR3 has 15 amino acids. Trimming shortened V by 1 base and J by 6 bases, and 12 bases separated the two germline ends. This chain's CDR3 is CASSIVTGVAGELFF. CDR3 sequence (DNA): TGTGCCAGTAGTATAGTAACCGGGGTTGCCGGGGAGCTGTTTTTT.

The chain combines TRBV28 with TRBJ1-5, with a weak D call TRBD1 (6 bases). Germline V gives CDR1 MDHEN, CDR2 SYDVKM. The CDR3 length is 17 residues. V gave up 2 bases and J gave up 2 bases, with 16 bases separating them. The CDR3 nucleotides read TGTGCCAGCAGTTTACCGTCTCAGGGGTTCGGCAATCAGCCCCAGCATTTT. Its protein is CASSLPSQGFGNQPQHF.